A single TCR beta chain is shown here with its context. The data derive from a study of cytomegalovirus exposure and HLA in healthy donors. A multiplex PCR was run with 60 Vbeta primers and 13 Jbeta primers. Data came from immunoSEQ multiplex PCR; TCRdb stores just in-frame clones and leaves some out. Here the sample spans 200,000 to 250,000 clones, 79% being singletons. CDR1 and CDR2 (germline): SGHAT, FQNNGV. The V gene end was trimmed by 4 bases and the J gene end by 2 bases; junction bases not matched to a gene: 10. The CDR3 spans 16 residues. This TCR came from a man over 45 in good health and CMV-seronegative. Sequencing used PBMCs. The chain links TRBV11-2 to TRBJ2-5; 7 positions match TRBD2. The CDR3 sequence is CASSSGGKAGQETQYF. The CDR3 DNA reads TGTGCCAGCAGCTCCGGGGGGAAAGCGGGGCAAGAGACCCAGTACTTC.